This entry is about one T cell receptor (beta chain). Some clones are missing from TCRdb's copy, which holds only in-frame ones; the method was immunoSEQ multiplex PCR. This sample has approximately 120,000 clones, with less than 90% found just once. The CDR3 spans 14 residues. V gave up 4 bases and J gave up 6 bases, with 15 bases separating them. The germline V gene encodes CDR1 MNHEY and CDR2 SVGAGI. This entry belongs to a study of T cell responses to AZD1222 COVID-19 vaccine. The TCR was taken from an adult in good health. The V gene is TRBV6-5, the J gene TRBJ1-1, with D unresolved. The specimen comprised peripheral blood, sampled on day 0 of AZD1222 vaccination. The CDR3 here is CASSLTVVYPEAFF. The CDR3 DNA follows: TGTGCCAGCAGTTTAACCGTCGTCTACCCTGAAGCTTTCTTT.